This T cell receptor (beta chain) was identified in a study of shared clonotypes between healthy human individuals. Study summary: For every donor, three CD4 naive, three CD4 memory, two CD8 naive and one CD8 memory plates were used.

Concerning this clone: Its antigen is still unknown.

Assay: immunoSEQ multiplex PCR; the TCRdb copy retains only in-frame clones and omits some. In the table there are some 2.1 million clones, over 85% of which are singletons. Study-wide points: Compared with memory subsets, naive subsets generally had larger estimated richness.

Healthy HIV-negative adults with no recent acute infections or vaccinations were recruited as donors. Into CD45RA+ naive and CD45RA-negative memory subsets, the CD4+ cells were split. Sequences were obtained from naive CD4+ T cells sorted from blood. The subset is: CD45RA+ positively selected. The receptor was isolated from a man younger than 35 in good health.

CDR3 sequence (DNA): TGTGCCAGCAGTTACGGGGATATGGGCGGCTACACCTTC. Translated, it gives CASSYGDMGGYTF. The rearrangement links TRBV6-5 to TRBJ1-2; D unresolved. Per the germline V gene, CDR1 is MNHEY and CDR2 is SVGAGI. The CDR3 has 13 residues. Trimming stripped 2 bases from V and 8 bases from J, with 12 bases between.